The 12 T cell receptor beta chains listed next were all sequenced from one sample in a study of cytomegalovirus exposure and HLA in healthy donors. 60 Vbeta and 13 Jbeta primers were used in PCR. This table comes from immunoSEQ multiplex PCR, and its TCRdb copy is limited to in-frame clones, with some not included. Altogether fewer than 250,000 clones are present, about 80% being singletons, with the ten largest covering 6%. The sample comprised PBMCs. These receptors were obtained from a man between 40 and 49 years old in good health and CMV-seropositive.

CDR3 region: CASSPSNSYLKPQPQHF. The DNA of the CDR3 is TGTGCCAGCTCACCCTCGAACTCGTATCTCAAACCCCAGCCCCAGCATTTT. V is TRBV18 and J is TRBJ1-5; the D is unclear. V lost 3 bases and J lost 7, with 22 bases in between. This CDR3 spans 17 amino acids. The germline gives CDR1 KGHSH, CDR2 LQKENI.

The chain combines TRBV7-6 with TRBJ2-2, with a possible D match to TRBD2 (6 bases). Germline values: CDR1 SGHVS, CDR2 FNYEAQ. The V and J ends lost 4 bases and 1 base respectively, with 13 bases between them. The CDR3 covers 16 residues. Here the CDR3 DNA reads TGTGCCAGCAGCTCCAGGGACTTGGGGAACACCGGGGAGCTGTTTTTT. Its translation: CASSSRDLGNTGELFF.

V and J are TRBV19 and TRBJ1-1; no clear D gene. In germline, CDR1 is LNHDA, CDR2 SQIVND (reference sequence). The CDR3 contains 13 residues. Trimming removed 7 bases at V and 5 bases at J, with 14 bases between. In DNA form, the CDR3 reads TGTGCCAGTACCGACGGAAGAGGAACTGAAGCTTTCTTT. As protein: CASTDGRGTEAFF.

The chain is built from TRBV19 and TRBJ1-2; 7 bases line up with TRBD1. CDR1 is LNHDA, CDR2 SQIVND, per germline (reference sequence). The CDR3 is 15 amino acids. V lost 7 bases to trimming and J lost 4 bases; unmatched junction nucleotides: 12. DNA of the CDR3: TGTGCCAGTACTCACATCCTTGGGGACAGCTATGGCTACACCTTC. Translated: CASTHILGDSYGYTF.

This clone was seen only once. V and J are TRBV9 and TRBJ1-1, with TRBD1 as a possible D gene (6 bases). The CDR3 has 17 residues. V lost 0 bases to trimming and J lost 5 bases, with 20 bases between them. Germline values: CDR1 SGDLS, CDR2 YYNGEE. The CDR3 DNA reads as TGTGCCAGCAGCGTAGGGGGGACAAGGGGCCTAGATACTGAAGCTTTCTTT. Protein product: CASSVGGTRGLDTEAFF.

This chain connects TRBV25-1 to TRBJ1-3; D gene uncertain. Trimming took 2 bases from V and 0 from J, leaving 5 bases between them. This CDR3 region has 14 residues. Per the germline V gene, CDR1 is MGHDK and CDR2 is SYGVNS. The CDR3 DNA is TGTGCCAGCAGTGAACTCCGCTCTGGAAACACCATATATTTT. Its translation: CASSELRSGNTIYF.

V is TRBV4-2 and J is TRBJ2-3; 9 bases agree with TRBD2. V was pared by 0 bases and J by 4 bases, with 11 bases of the junction left unmatched. Germline assignment: CDR1 LGHNA and CDR2 YNFKEQ. The CDR3 contains 18 residues. The DNA for the CDR3 is TGTGCCAGCAGCCAAGATTCCCGGACTAGCGCGGGCGCAGATACGCAGTATTTT. Translation gives CASSQDSRTSAGADTQYF.

V gene TRBV6-8 combines with J gene TRBJ1-5; 7 nucleotides agree with TRBD1. There are 15 residues in the CDR3. V was clipped by 7 bases and J by 0 bases; unmatched bases: 6. The germline gives CDR1 MNHGY, CDR2 SAAAGT. CDR3 sequence: CASKQGQYSNQPQHF. CDR3 nucleotide sequence: TGTGCCAGCAAACAGGGGCAGTATAGCAATCAGCCCCAGCATTTT.

This clone was seen more than once but under ten times. The chain uses TRBV19 and TRBJ1-5; 10 bases map to TRBD1. Germline V CDR1 and CDR2: LNHDA, SQIVND (reference sequence). The CDR3 length is 15 residues. J lost 2 bases, V lost 4 bases, and 2 bases had no gene match. The CDR3 bases are TGTGCCAGTAGTAGGGACAGGGGTGGCAATCAGCCCCAGCATTTT. It translates to CASSRDRGGNQPQHF.

The genes are TRBV29-1 and TRBJ2-3; 7 bases agree with TRBD2. The CDR3 runs 15 residues. CDR1 is SQVTM and CDR2 is ANQGSEA in the germline V gene. V was clipped by 3 bases and J by 3 bases; unmatched bases: 9. The CDR3 nucleotides read TGCAGCGTTGATTTGGGAGGGCTAGGAACAGATACGCAGTATTTT. Protein product: CSVDLGGLGTDTQYF.

V gene TRBV12-5 combines with J gene TRBJ1-5; possible D gene TRBD1, 5 bases. CDR1 and CDR2 (germline): LGHNT, FRNRAP. V was shortened by 6 bases and J by 7 bases, with 13 bases between the two germline ends. The CDR3 loop spans 13 amino acids. CDR3 nucleotides: TGTGCTAGTGGAGGGGTAGGGCGACAGCCCCAGCATTTT. Protein sequence: CASGGVGRQPQHF.

The genes are TRBV27 and TRBJ2-1; tentative D call: TRBD1 (6 bases). Germline CDR1 reads MNHEY; CDR2 reads SMNVEV (reference sequence). V dropped 6 bases and J dropped 6 bases, with 18 bases sitting between them. The CDR3 consists of 15 residues. DNA for the CDR3: TGTGCCAGCAGCCAGGGGTCTCTAGGGGCCAATGAGCAGTTCTTC. Translating gives CASSQGSLGANEQFF.